This TCR beta chain emerged from a study of neoadjuvant anti-PD-1 for oral cavity cancer. Study-level findings and limits: Pretreatment Treg/Th17 ratio correlated inversely with post-treatment tumor clonality. After neoadjuvant nivolumab, PBMC T cell clonality was significantly higher in non-responders than responders.

A remark on this clone: The antigen is undetermined.

The CDR3 runs 16 residues. Germline CDR1 and CDR2: LNHNV and YYDKDF (reference sequence). Unmatched junction bases numbered 11, after V lost 5 bases and J lost 5 bases. Time point noted: after neoadjuvant nivolumab, at surgical resection. Assay used: immunoSEQ multiplex PCR; TCRdb lists only in-frame clones, some missing. Here the sample spans 11,000 to 15,000 clones, roughly four fifths being singletons. The V and J genes are TRBV15 and TRBJ2-3, with 9 bases matching TRBD2. This sample comprised PBMCs, obtained after nivolumab (anti-PD-1) treatment. This TCR was recovered from a person aged 35 to 85 with oral cavity squamous cell carcinoma. The CDR3 reads CATSPLAGLFRDTQYF. CDR3 coding DNA: TGTGCCACCAGCCCCCTAGCGGGGCTTTTTCGAGATACGCAGTATTTT.